Listed here are 14 T cell receptor beta chains from one sample, sequenced in a study of shared clonotypes between healthy human individuals. Clones were read by immunoSEQ multiplex PCR, and TCRdb kept only the in-frame ones, dropping some. This sample has approximately 2.5 million clones, with around 90% found just once. Specimen: naive CD4+ T cells sorted from blood. Subset specified: CD45RA+ positively selected. All receptors derive from a man between 18 and 29 years old in good health.

This clone occurred once. The chain links TRBV7-2 to TRBJ1-2; D perhaps matches TRBD1 (5 bases). Germline V gene data show CDR1 as SGHTA and CDR2 as FQGNSA. V lost 5 bases, J lost 7 bases, and 20 bases lay in between. CDR3 size: 15 residues. This CDR3 is CASSTQRDRLTGYTF. The CDR3 DNA sequence: TGTGCCAGCAGCACCCAACGGGACCGCCTTACTGGCTACACCTTC. The variable domain in full, with the rest retrieved from reference TRBV7-2 and TRBJ1-2, is GAGVSQSPSNKVTEKGKDVELRCDPISGHTALYWYRQSLGQGLEFLIYFQGNSAPDKSGLPSDRFSAERTGGSVSTLTIQRTQQEDSAVYLCASSTQRDRLTGYTFGSGTRLTVV.

V usage is TRBV7-2 and J usage is TRBJ2-5, with D perhaps TRBD1 (6 bases). Germline V lookup: CDR1 SGHTA, CDR2 FQGNSA. The length of the CDR3 is 15 residues. Trimming took 5 bases from V and 5 from J, leaving 18 bases between them. The CDR3 spells CASSPDRSYRETQYF. In nucleotides, the CDR3 is TGTGCCAGCAGCCCAGACAGGTCCTACAGGGAGACCCAGTACTTC.

The chain carries TRBV27 and TRBJ1-5; D gene ambiguous. The CDR3 contains 14 residues. V gave up 4 bases and J gave up 6 bases, with 13 bases separating them. From germline, CDR1 is MNHEY and CDR2 SMNVEV (reference sequence). The CDR3 DNA reads TGTGCCAGCAGTTCCCTGAGTCGGAGTCAGCCCCAGCATTTT. Amino acids: CASSSLSRSQPQHF.

This chain connects TRBV4-3 to TRBJ2-1; a weak D match, TRBD2 (5 bases). The CDR3 extends over 14 amino acids. Germline CDR1 is LGHNA and CDR2 is YSLEER. Deletions cut 1 base from V and 4 bases from J, with 8 bases between. Here the CDR3 DNA reads TGCGCCAGCAGCCAAGGAGAGGGATACAATGAGCAGTTCTTC. Its protein is CASSQGEGYNEQFF.

The rearrangement links TRBV6-1 to TRBJ2-1, with 9 bases identical to TRBD2. The CDR3 has 14 amino acids. V lost 8 bases, J lost 4 bases, and 6 bases stayed unmatched. Germline lookup yields CDR1 MNHNS and CDR2 SASEGT. CDR3 DNA: TGTGCCAGCTCCGGCGGGGGGGCTTACAATGAGCAGTTCTTC. This codes for CASSGGGAYNEQFF.

The genes are TRBV30 and TRBJ2-1; D remains ambiguous. The V end lost 0 bases, the J end lost 12 bases, and 12 bases lay between the germline ends. The CDR3 runs 12 residues. Germline CDR1 is GTSNPN and CDR2 is SVGIG (reference sequence). The DNA of the CDR3 is TGTGCCTGGAGTGTACTTGCCCCCTTGCAGTTCTTC. Translation gives CAWSVLAPLQFF.

In regard to this clone: Other DNA sequences in the same sample also yield this CDR3. The rearrangement joins TRBV10-3 to TRBJ1-5; tentative D call: TRBD1 (6 bases). CDR3 length: 15 residues. V lost 0 bases and J lost 3, with 9 bases in between. Germline V gene data show CDR1 as ENHRY and CDR2 as SYGVKD. The CDR3 DNA reads TGTGCCATCAGTGAGTCGGGGGGGCTCAATCAGCCCCAGCATTTT. Residues: CAISESGGLNQPQHF.

Comments on this clone: Other DNA sequences in this sample translate to the same CDR3. The rearrangement links TRBV6-5 to TRBJ2-7, with TRBD1 matching over 7 bases. Looked up from germline, CDR1 is MNHEY and CDR2 is SVGAGI. The ends lost 2 bases at V and 2 bases at J; junction bases unmatched: 3. The CDR3 runs 14 residues. The CDR3 reads CASSYGQDTYEQYF. As DNA, the CDR3 is TGTGCCAGCAGTTACGGACAGGACACCTACGAGCAGTACTTC.

The CDR3 region has the DNA TGTGCCTGGCGACAAAAAACCTACGAGCAGTACTTC. It yields the protein CAWRQKTYEQYF. The J gene is TRBJ2-7, the V gene TRBV30; no definite D call. Germline lookup yields CDR1 GTSNPN and CDR2 SVGIG (reference sequence). V was pared by 5 bases and J by 2 bases, with 10 bases between. There are 12 residues in the CDR3. The entire variable domain, with the rest obtained from reference TRBV30 and TRBJ2-7, is as follows: SQTIHQWPATLVQPVGSPLSLECTVEGTSNPNLYWYRQAAGRGLQLLFYSVGIGQISSEVPQNLSASRPQDRQFILSSKKLLLSDSGFYLCAWRQKTYEQYFGPGTRLTVT.

With regard to this clone: This CDR3 is also generated by other DNA sequences in the sample. This chain uses TRBV18 with TRBJ2-2; D is uncertain. CDR3 length: 13 residues. Trimming removed 2 bases from V and 4 bases from J, with 5 bases in between. Germline lookup yields CDR1 KGHSH and CDR2 LQKENI. In nucleotides, the CDR3 is TGTGCCAGCTCACCAGCAGCCACCGGGGAGCTGTTTTTT. It codes for CASSPAATGELFF. Using reference TRBV18 and TRBJ2-2 for the parts outside the CDR3, the full variable domain is NAGVMQNPRHLVRRRGQEARLRCSPMKGHSHVYWYRQLPEEGLKFMVYLQKENIIDESGMPKERFSAEFPKEGPSILRIQQVVRGDSAAYFCASSPAATGELFFGEGSRLTVL.

This clone was seen only once. V is TRBV4-1 and J is TRBJ2-1; 11 bases align to TRBD2. Germline V gene data show CDR1 as MGHRA and CDR2 as YSYEKL. The CDR3 runs 16 residues. V gave up 2 bases and J gave up 4 bases; unmatched junction bases: 4. CDR3 residues: CASSQRGLAAYNEQFF. Written as DNA, the CDR3 is TGCGCCAGCAGCCAAAGGGGACTAGCGGCTTACAATGAGCAGTTCTTC.

Points on this clone: Other DNA sequences within the sample encode an identical CDR3. J is TRBJ2-7 and V is TRBV5-1; 11 nucleotides align to TRBD2. V shed 8 bases and J 2 bases; nucleotides not matched to a gene: 3. This CDR3 is 13 amino acids long. CDR1 is SGHRS, CDR2 YFSETQ, per germline. CDR3 DNA: TGCGCCAGTCGACTAGCGGGAACCTACGAGCAGTACTTC. It codes for CASRLAGTYEQYF.

V and J are TRBV10-3 and TRBJ1-1, with a possible D match to TRBD1 (5 bases). Trimming took off 10 bases at V and 3 bases at J, with 9 bases between the two ends. Germline V gene data show CDR1 as ENHRY and CDR2 as SYGVKD. The CDR3 length is 11 residues. In DNA, the CDR3 is TGTGCCACCACCAGGGACACTGAAGCTTTCTTT. It specifies CATTRDTEAFF.

The sample holds one count of this clone. The rearrangement uses TRBV5-5 and TRBJ2-5; 7 positions match TRBD1. With 3 bases clipped from V and 5 bases from J, the junction kept 10 bases outside the gene matches. CDR1 and CDR2 from the germline V gene are SGHKS and YYEKEE (reference sequence). The CDR3 contains 15 residues. Written as DNA, the CDR3 is TGTGCCAGCAGCTGGGTGAGGGACAGAACGGAGACCCAGTACTTC. Its translation is CASSWVRDRTETQYF.